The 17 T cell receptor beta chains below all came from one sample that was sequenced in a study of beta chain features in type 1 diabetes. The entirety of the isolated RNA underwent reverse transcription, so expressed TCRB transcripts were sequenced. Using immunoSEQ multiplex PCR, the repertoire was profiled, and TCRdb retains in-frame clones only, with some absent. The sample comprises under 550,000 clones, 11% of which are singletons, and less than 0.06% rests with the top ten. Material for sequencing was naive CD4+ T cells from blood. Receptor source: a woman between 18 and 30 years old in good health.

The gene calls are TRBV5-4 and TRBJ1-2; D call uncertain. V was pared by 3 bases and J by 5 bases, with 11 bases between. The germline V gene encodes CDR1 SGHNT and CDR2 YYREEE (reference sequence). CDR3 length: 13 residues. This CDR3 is CASSSGTLYGYTF. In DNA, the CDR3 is TGTGCCAGCAGCTCGGGAACGCTTTATGGCTACACCTTC.

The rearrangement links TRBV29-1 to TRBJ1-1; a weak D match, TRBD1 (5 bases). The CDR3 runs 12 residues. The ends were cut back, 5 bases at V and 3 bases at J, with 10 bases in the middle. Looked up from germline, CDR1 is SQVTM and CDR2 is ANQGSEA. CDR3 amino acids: CSVLWGDTEAFF. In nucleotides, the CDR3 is TGCAGCGTTCTGTGGGGGGACACTGAAGCTTTCTTT.

CDR3 DNA sequence: TGTGCCAGCAGTTACTCCGGACAGTCGTATGAGCAGTTCTTC. Translating gives CASSYSGQSYEQFF. The V and J genes are TRBV6-5 and TRBJ2-1, with a tentative D call TRBD1 (6 bases). Trimming removed 0 bases from V and 8 bases from J, with 11 bases in between. The CDR3 runs to 14 residues. Germline assignment: CDR1 MNHEY and CDR2 SVGAGI.

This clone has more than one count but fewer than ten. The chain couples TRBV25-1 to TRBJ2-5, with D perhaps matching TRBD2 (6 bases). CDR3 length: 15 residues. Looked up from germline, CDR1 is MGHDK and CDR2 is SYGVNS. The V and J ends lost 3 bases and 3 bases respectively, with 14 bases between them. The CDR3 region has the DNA TGTGCCAGCAGTGACGGTACTAGCATGGAAGAGACCCAGTACTTC. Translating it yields CASSDGTSMEETQYF.

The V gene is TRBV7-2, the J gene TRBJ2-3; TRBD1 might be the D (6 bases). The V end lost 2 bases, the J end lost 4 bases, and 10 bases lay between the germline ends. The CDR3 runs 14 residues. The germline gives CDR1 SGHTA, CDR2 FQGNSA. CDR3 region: CASSLSRGSDTQYF. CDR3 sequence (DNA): TGTGCCAGCAGCTTAAGCAGGGGATCAGATACGCAGTATTTT.

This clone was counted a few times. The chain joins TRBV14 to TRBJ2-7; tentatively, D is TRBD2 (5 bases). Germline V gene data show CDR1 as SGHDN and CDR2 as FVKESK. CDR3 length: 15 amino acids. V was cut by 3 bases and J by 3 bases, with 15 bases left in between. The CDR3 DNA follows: TGTGCCAGCAGCCATCGGCCGGGAACTTACTACGAGCAGTACTTC. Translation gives CASSHRPGTYYEQYF.

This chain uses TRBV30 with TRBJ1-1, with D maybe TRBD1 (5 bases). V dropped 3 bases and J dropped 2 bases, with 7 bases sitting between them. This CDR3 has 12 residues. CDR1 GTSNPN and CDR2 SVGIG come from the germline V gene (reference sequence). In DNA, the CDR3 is TGTGCCTGGAGGGGGGTAAACACTGAAGCTTTCTTT. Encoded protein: CAWRGVNTEAFF.

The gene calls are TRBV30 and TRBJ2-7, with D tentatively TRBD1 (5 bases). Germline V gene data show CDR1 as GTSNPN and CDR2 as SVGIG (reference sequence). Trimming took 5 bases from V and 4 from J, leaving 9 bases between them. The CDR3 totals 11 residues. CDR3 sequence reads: CAWHRSYEQYF. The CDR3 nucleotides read TGTGCCTGGCACAGGTCGTACGAGCAGTACTTC.

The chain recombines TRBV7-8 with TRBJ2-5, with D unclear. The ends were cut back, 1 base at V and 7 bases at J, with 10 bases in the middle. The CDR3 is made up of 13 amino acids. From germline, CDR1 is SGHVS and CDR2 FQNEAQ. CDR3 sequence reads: CASSLVSRRTQYF. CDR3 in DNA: TGTGCCAGCAGCTTAGTCTCCCGCAGGACCCAGTACTTC.

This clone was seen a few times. For the CDR3, the DNA is TGTGCCAGCAGCCCCACTCCGGGGAATGAGCAGTTCTTC. Translation: CASSPTPGNEQFF. V usage is TRBV11-3 and J usage is TRBJ2-1, with a weak D call TRBD2 (5 bases). V lost 5 bases and J lost 7, with 12 bases in between. The germline CDR1 and CDR2 sequences are SGHNT and YENEEA. The CDR3 runs 13 residues.

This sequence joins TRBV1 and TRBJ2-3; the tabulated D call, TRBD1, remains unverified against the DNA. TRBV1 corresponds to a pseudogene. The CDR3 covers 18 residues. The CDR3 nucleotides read TGCACCACATACGGGACAGGAGTGGAGAAGATTAAGACAGATACGCAGTATTTT. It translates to CTTYGTGVEKIKTDTQYF.

CDR3 loop: CASSPTGSGSPLHF. CDR3 DNA: TGTGCCAGCAGCCCTACGGGGTCGGGCTCACCCCTCCACTTT. The J gene is TRBJ1-6, the V gene TRBV7-3; D remains ambiguous. The CDR3 is made up of 14 amino acids. With 5 bases removed from V and 10 bases from J, the gap between germline ends came to 15 bases. Germline CDR1 SGHTA, CDR2 FQGTGA. Variable domain in full (rest from reference TRBV7-3 and TRBJ1-6): GAGVSQTPSNKVTEKGKYVELRCDPISGHTALYWYRQSLGQGPEFLIYFQGTGAADDSGLPNDRFFAVRPEGSVSTLKIQRTERGDSAVYLCASSPTGSGSPLHFGNGTRLTVT.

The CDR3 region is CSVGSRHNTEAFF. The CDR3 coding sequence is TGCAGCGTTGGATCGAGACATAACACTGAAGCTTTCTTT. The gene calls are TRBV29-1 and TRBJ1-1, with D hard to call. The V end was cut by 4 bases, the J end by 2 bases, with 11 bases between. Germline V gene data show CDR1 as SQVTM and CDR2 as ANQGSEA. The CDR3 is 13 amino acids.

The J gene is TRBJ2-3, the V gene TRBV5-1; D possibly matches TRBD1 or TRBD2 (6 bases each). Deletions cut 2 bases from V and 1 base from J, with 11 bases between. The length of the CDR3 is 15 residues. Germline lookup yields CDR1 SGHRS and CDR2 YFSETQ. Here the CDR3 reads CASSFPGGRTDTQYF. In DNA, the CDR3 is TGCGCCAGCAGCTTCCCCGGGGGCCGCACAGATACGCAGTATTTT.

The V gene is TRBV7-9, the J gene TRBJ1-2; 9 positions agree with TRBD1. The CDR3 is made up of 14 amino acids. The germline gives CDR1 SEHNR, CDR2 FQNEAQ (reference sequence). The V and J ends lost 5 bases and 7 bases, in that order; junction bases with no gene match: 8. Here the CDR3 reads CASSPGQGRFGYTF. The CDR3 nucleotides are TGTGCCAGCAGCCCTGGACAGGGGCGATTTGGCTACACCTTC.

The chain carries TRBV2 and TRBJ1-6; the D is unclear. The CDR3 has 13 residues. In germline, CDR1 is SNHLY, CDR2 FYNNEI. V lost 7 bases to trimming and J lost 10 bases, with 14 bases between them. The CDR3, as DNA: TGTGCCAGCATGGACTTAGGGAAGTCACCCCTCCACTTT. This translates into CASMDLGKSPLHF.

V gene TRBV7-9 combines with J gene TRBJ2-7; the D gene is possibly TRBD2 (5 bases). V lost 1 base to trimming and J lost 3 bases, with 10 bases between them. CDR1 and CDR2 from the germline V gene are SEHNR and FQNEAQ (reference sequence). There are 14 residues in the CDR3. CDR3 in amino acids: CASSLGGPLYEQYF. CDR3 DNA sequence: TGTGCCAGCAGCTTAGGAGGGCCCCTCTACGAGCAGTACTTC.